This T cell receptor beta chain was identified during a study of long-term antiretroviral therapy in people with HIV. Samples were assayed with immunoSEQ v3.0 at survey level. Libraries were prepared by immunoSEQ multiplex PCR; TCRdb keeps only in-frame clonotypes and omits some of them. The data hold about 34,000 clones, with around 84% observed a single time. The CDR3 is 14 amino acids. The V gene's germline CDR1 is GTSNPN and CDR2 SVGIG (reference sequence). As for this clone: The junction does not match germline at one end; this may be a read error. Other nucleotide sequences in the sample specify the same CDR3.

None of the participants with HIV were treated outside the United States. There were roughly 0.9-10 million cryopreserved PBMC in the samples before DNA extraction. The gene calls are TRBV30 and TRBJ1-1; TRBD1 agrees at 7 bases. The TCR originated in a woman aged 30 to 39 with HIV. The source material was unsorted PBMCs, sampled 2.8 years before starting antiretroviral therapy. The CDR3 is CAWFSLTGNTEAFF. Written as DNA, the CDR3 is TGTGCCTGGTTCTCCTTGACAGGGAACACTGAAGCCTTCTTT.